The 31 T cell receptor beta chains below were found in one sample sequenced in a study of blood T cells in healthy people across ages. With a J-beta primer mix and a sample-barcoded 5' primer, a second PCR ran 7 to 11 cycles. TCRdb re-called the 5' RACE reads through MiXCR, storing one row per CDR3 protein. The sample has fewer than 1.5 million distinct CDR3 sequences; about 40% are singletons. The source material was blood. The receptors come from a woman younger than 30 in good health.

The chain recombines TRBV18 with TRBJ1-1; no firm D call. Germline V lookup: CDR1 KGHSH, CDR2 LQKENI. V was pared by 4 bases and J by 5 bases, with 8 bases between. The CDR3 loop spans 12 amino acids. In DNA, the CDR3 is TGTGCCAGCTCACAGCAGTGGACTGAAGCTTTCTTT. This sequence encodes CASSQQWTEAFF. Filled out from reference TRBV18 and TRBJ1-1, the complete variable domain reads NAGVMQNPRHLVRRRGQEARLRCSPMKGHSHVYWYRQLPEEGLKFMVYLQKENIIDESGMPKERFSAEFPKEGPSILRIQQVVRGDSAAYFCASSQQWTEAFFGQGTRLTVV.

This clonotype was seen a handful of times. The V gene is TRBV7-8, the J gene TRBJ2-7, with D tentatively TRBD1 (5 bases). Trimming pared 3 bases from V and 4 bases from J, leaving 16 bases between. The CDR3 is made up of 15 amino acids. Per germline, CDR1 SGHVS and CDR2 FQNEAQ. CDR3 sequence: CASSFQSDSSYEQYF. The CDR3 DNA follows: TGTGCCAGCAGCTTTCAAAGCGACAGTTCATACGAGCAGTACTTC.

The CDR3 sequence: CATSRFLENEQFF. The CDR3 bases are TGTGCCACCAGCAGATTCCTCGAGAATGAGCAGTTCTTC. The chain couples TRBV15 to TRBJ2-1; D is uncertain. CDR1 and CDR2 (germline): LNHNV, YYDKDF (reference sequence). CDR3 length: 13 amino acids. V was cut by 2 bases and J by 7 bases, with 9 bases left in between.

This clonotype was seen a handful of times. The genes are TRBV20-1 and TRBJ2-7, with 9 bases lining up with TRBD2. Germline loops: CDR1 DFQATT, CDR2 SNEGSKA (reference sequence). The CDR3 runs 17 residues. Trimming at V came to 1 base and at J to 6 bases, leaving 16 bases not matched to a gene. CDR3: CSARGLAAAVLGGEQYF. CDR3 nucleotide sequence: TGCAGTGCTAGAGGACTAGCGGCCGCTGTCCTAGGGGGCGAGCAGTACTTC.

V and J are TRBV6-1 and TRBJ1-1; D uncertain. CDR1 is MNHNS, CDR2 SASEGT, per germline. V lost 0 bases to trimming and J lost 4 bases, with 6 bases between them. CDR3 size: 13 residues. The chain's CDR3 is CASSEATVTEAFF. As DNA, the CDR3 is TGTGCCAGCAGTGAAGCGACTGTCACTGAAGCTTTCTTT.

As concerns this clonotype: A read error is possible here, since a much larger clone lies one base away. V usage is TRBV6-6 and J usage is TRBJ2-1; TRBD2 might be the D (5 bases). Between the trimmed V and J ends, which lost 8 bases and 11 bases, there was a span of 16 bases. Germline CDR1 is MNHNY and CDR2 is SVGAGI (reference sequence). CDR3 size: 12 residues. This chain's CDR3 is CASVGLTTKQFF. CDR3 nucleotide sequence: TGTGCCAGCGTCGGACTGACTACTAAGCAGTTCTTC.

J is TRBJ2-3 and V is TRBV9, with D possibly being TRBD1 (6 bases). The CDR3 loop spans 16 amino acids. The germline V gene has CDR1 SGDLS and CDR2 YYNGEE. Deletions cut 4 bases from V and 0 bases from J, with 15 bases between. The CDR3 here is CASSSNRAQSTDTQYF. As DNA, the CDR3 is TGTGCCAGCAGCTCGAACAGGGCCCAAAGCACAGATACGCAGTATTTT.

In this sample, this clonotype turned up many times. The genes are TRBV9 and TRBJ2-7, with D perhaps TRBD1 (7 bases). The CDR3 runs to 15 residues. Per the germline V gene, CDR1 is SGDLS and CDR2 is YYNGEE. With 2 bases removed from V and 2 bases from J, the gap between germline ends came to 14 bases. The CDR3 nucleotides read TGTGCCAGCAGCGTCGGCGGGACAGTGACCTACGAGCAGTACTTC. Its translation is CASSVGGTVTYEQYF.

CDR3 residues: CSVVGLAGSTGELFF. For the CDR3, the DNA is TGCAGCGTAGTGGGGCTAGCGGGATCCACCGGGGAGCTGTTTTTT. The rearrangement links TRBV29-1 to TRBJ2-2, with 9 bases matching TRBD2. The J segment lost 4 bases and the V segment lost 6 bases, leaving 9 bases of the junction unmatched. CDR3 length: 15 residues. Germline V gene data show CDR1 as SQVTM and CDR2 as ANQGSEA.

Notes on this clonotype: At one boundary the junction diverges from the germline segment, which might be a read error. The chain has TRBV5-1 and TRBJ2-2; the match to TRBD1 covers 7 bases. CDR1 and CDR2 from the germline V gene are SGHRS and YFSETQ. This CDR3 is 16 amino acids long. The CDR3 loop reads CASSLGQNVNTGELFF. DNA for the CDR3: TGCGCCAGCAGTTTGGGACAGAACGTGAACACCGGGGAGCTGTTTTTT.

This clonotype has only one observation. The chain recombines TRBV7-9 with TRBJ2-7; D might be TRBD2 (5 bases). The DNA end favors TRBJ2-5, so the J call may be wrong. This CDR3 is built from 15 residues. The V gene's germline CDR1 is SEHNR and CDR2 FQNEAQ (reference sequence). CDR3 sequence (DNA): TGTGCCAGCACCCAACTAGGGCGCCTTCGAGAGACCCAGTACTTC. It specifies CASTQLGRLRETQYF.

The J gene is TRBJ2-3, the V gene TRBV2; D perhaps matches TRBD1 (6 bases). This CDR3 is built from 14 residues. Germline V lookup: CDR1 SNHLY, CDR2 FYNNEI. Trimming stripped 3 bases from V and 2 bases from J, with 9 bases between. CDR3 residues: CASSDQGHTDTQYF. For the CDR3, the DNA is TGTGCCAGCAGTGACCAGGGGCACACAGATACGCAGTATTTT.

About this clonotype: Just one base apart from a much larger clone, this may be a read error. The CDR3 here is CASRLGNTDTQYF. The CDR3 DNA is TGTGCCAGCAGACTAGGTAACACAGATACGCAGTATTTT. This chain links TRBV12-3 or TRBV12-4 with TRBJ2-3; weak D call: TRBD2 (5 bases). The V and J ends lost 6 bases and 2 bases respectively, with 9 bases between them. The CDR3 is made up of 13 amino acids.

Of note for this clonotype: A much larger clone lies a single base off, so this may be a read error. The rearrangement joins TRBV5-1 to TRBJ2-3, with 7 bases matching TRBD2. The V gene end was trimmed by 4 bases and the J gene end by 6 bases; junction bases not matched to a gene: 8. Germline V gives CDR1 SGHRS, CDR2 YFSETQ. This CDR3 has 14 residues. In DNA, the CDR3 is TGCGCCAGCAGCGTCGGACTAGGGGAGGATACGCAGTATTTT. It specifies CASSVGLGEDTQYF.

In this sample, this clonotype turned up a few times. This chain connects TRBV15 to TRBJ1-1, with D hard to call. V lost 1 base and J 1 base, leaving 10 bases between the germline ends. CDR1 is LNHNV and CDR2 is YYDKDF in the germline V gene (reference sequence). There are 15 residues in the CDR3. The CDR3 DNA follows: TGTGCCACCAGCAGAGCCGACACGGCGAACACTGAAGCTTTCTTT. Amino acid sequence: CATSRADTANTEAFF.

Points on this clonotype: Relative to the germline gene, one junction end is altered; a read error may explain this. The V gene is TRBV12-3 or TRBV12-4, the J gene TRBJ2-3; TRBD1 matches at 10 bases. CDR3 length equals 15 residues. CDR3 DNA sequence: TGTGCCAGCAGTGTCGGACAGGGGGGCGCAGATATGCAGTATTTT. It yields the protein CASSVGQGGADMQYF.

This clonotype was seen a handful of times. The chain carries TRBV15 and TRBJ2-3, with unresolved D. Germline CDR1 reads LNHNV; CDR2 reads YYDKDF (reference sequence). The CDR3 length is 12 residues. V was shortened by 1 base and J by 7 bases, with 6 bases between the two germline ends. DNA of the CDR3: TGTGCCACCAGCAGAGGGAGTTATACGCAGTATTTT. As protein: CATSRGSYTQYF. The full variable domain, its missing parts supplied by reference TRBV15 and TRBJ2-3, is DAMVIQNPRYQVTQFGKPVTLSCSQTLNHNVMYWYQQKSSQAPKLLFHYYDKDFNNEADTPDNFQSRRPNTSFCFLDIRSPGLGDTAMYLCATSRGSYTQYFGPGTRLTVL.

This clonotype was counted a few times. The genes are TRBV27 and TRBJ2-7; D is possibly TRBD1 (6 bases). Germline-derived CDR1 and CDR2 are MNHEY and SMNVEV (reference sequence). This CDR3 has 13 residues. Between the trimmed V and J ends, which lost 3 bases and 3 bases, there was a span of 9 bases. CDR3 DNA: TGTGCCAGCAGTTTTCTACAGGGCTACGAGCAGTACTTC. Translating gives CASSFLQGYEQYF.

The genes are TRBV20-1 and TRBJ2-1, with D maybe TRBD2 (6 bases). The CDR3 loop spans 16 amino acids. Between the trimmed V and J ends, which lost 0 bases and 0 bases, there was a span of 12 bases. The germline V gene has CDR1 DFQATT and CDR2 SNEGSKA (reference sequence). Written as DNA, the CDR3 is TGCAGTGCTAGAGATGATGCGGGGAGCTCCTACAATGAGCAGTTCTTC. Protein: CSARDDAGSSYNEQFF.

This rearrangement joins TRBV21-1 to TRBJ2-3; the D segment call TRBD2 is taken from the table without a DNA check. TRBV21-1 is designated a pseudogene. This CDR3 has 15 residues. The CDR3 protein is CACSKRVGSTDTQYF. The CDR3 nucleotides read TGTGCCTGCAGCAAACGGGTAGGGTCTACAGATACGCAGTATTTT.

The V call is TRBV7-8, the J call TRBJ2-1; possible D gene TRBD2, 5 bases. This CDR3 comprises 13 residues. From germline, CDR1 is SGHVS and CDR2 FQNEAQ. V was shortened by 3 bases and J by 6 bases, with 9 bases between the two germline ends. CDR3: CASSFTSLNEQFF. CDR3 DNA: TGTGCCAGCAGCTTTACTAGTCTCAATGAGCAGTTCTTC.

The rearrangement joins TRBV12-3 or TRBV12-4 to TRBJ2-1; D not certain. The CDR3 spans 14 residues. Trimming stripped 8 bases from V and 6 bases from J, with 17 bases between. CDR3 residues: CASHGGRPRNEQFF. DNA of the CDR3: TGTGCCAGCCATGGCGGCCGTCCCCGCAATGAGCAGTTCTTC.

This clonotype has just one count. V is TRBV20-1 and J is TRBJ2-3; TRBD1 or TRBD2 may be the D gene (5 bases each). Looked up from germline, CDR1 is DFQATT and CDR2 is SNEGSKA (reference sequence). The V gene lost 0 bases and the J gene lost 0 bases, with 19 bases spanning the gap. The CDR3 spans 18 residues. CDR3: CSARDSGAGITSTDTQYF. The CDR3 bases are TGCAGTGCTAGAGATTCTGGGGCCGGGATAACTAGCACAGATACGCAGTATTTT.

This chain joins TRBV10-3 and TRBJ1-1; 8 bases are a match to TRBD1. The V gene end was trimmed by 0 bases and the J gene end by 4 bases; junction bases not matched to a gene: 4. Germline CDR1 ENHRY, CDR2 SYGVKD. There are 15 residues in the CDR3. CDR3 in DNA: TGTGCCATCAGTGAGTCGGGGACAGGCCTCACTGAAGCTTTCTTT. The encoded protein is CAISESGTGLTEAFF.

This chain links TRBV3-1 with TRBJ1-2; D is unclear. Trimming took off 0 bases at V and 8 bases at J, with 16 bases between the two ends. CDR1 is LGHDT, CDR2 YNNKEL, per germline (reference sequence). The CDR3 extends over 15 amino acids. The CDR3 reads CASSQDLGREGGYTF. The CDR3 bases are TGTGCCAGCAGCCAAGATCTGGGTAGGGAAGGGGGCTACACCTTC.

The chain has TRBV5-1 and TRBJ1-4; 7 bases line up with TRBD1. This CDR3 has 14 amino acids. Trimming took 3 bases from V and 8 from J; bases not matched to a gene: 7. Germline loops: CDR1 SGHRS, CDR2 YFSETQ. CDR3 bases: TGCGCCAGCAGCTCAGGGGACAGTACGGAAAAACTGTTTTTT. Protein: CASSSGDSTEKLFF.

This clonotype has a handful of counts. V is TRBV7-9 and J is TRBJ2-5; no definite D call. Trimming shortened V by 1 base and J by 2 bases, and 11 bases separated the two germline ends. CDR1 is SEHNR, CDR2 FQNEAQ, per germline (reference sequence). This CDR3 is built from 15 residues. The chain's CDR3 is CASSLGAVIQETQYF. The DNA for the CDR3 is TGTGCCAGCAGCTTAGGGGCCGTCATTCAAGAGACCCAGTACTTC. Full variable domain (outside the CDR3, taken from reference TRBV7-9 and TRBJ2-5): DTGVSQNPRHKITKRGQNVTFRCDPISEHNRLYWYRQTLGQGPEFLTYFQNEAQLEKSRLLSDRFSAERPKGSFSTLEIQRTEQGDSAMYLCASSLGAVIQETQYFGPGTRLLVL.

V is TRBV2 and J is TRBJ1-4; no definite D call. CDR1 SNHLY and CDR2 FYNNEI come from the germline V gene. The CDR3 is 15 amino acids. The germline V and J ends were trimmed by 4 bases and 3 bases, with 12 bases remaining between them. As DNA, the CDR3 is TGTGCCAGCAGTGCAATAGGCGAAGCTAATGAAAAACTGTTTTTT. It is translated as CASSAIGEANEKLFF.

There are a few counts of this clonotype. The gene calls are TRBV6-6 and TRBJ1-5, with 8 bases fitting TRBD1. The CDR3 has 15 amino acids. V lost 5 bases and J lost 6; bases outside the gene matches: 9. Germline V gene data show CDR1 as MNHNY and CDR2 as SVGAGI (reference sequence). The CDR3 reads CASSTTGVQGQPQHF. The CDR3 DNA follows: TGTGCCAGCAGTACGACAGGGGTTCAGGGTCAGCCCCAGCATTTT.

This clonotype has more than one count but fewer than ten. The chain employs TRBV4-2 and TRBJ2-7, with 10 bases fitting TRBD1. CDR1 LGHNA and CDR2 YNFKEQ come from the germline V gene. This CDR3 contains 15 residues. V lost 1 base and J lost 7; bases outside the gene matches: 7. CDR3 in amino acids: CASSQADRGLKEQYF. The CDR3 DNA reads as TGTGCCAGCAGCCAAGCCGACAGGGGGCTAAAAGAGCAGTACTTC.

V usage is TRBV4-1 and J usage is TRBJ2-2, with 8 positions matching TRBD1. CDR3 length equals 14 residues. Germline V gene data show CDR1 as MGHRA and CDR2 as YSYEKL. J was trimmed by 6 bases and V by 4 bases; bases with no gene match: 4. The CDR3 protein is CASSRTGGSGELFF. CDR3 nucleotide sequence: TGCGCCAGCAGCCGTACAGGGGGGTCCGGGGAGCTGTTTTTT.